These 17 T cell receptor beta chains share one sample of origin, sequenced in a study of breast tumors, draining lymph nodes, adjacent tissues. Samples came from axillary lymph nodes draining the breast cancer. TCRdb re-called the multiplex PCR reads with MiXCR, one entry per CDR3 protein. The sample gives around 130,000 distinct CDR3 sequences, approximately 30% of which show up once; under 2.5% is in the top ten. The source material was axillary lymph node tissue. All receptors derive from a female donor with breast cancer. Some clones in this sample may be carry-over from other donors' samples.

This clonotype was found many times. The chain is built from TRBV4-1 and TRBJ1-4; D gene uncertain. Germline assignment: CDR1 MGHRA and CDR2 YSYEKL. V gave up 1 base and J gave up 8 bases, with 11 bases separating them. The CDR3 is made up of 14 amino acids. The CDR3 coding sequence is TGCGCCAGCAGCCAAGGGGGTCTAAGGGAAAAACTGTTTTTT. This sequence encodes CASSQGGLREKLFF.

This clonotype was counted many times. The chain links TRBV10-2 to TRBJ2-3; 11 nucleotides align to TRBD2. The V gene end was trimmed by 0 bases and the J gene end by 1 base; junction bases not matched to a gene: 6. Germline values: CDR1 WSHSY, CDR2 SAAADI. CDR3 length: 18 residues. The CDR3 DNA sequence: TGCGCCAGCAGTGAGTCGGCTAGCGGGGGGCTGGGCACAGATACGCAGTATTTT. Translating gives CASSESASGGLGTDTQYF.

This chain uses TRBV5-4 with TRBJ2-5; TRBD2 agrees at 10 bases. The V gene end was trimmed by 4 bases and the J gene end by 5 bases; junction bases not matched to a gene: 2. This CDR3 is built from 13 residues. Germline CDR1 SGHNT, CDR2 YYREEE (reference sequence). CDR3 residues: CASSMGLAETQYF. The CDR3 coding sequence is TGTGCCAGCAGCATGGGACTAGCGGAGACCCAGTACTTC.

This clonotype was observed at least ten times. CDR3 nucleotide sequence: TGCGCCAGCAGCGACCGGACGACTAGCACAGATACGCAGTATTTT. The encoded protein is CASSDRTTSTDTQYF. The chain joins TRBV5-1 to TRBJ2-3; no clear D gene. This CDR3 spans 15 amino acids. Germline V gives CDR1 SGHRS, CDR2 YFSETQ. Trimming removed 4 bases at V and 0 bases at J, with 12 bases between.

This clonotype was recorded many times. The chain employs TRBV7-2 and TRBJ2-2; unclear D gene. V dropped 0 bases and J dropped 2 bases, with 4 bases sitting between them. The CDR3 sequence is 14 residues long. CDR1 SGHTA and CDR2 FQGNSA come from the germline V gene. The CDR3 loop is CASSLALNTGELFF. CDR3 coding DNA: TGTGCCAGCAGCTTAGCGCTAAACACCGGGGAGCTGTTTTTT.

This clonotype was detected many times. The chain uses TRBV6-2 or TRBV6-3 and TRBJ1-2, with 8 bases matching TRBD1. J lost 6 bases, V lost 3 bases, and 9 bases had no gene match. The CDR3 sequence is 15 residues long. CDR1 MNHEY and CDR2 SVGEGT come from the germline V gene. The CDR3 loop is CASSYPPQGAHGYTF. The CDR3 nucleotides read TGTGCCAGCAGTTATCCGCCCCAGGGGGCGCATGGCTACACCTTC.

This clonotype was found many times. This chain connects TRBV18 to TRBJ1-4; D possibly corresponds to TRBD1 (6 bases). The V and J ends lost 0 bases and 8 bases respectively, with 13 bases between them. The CDR3 consists of 15 residues. The V gene's germline CDR1 is KGHSH and CDR2 LQKENI. The CDR3 sequence is CASSPPTGAEEKLFF. The CDR3 DNA reads as TGTGCCAGCTCACCACCCACGGGGGCGGAAGAAAAACTGTTTTTT. The entire variable domain, with the rest obtained from reference TRBV18 and TRBJ1-4, is as follows: NAGVMQNPRHLVRRRGQEARLRCSPMKGHSHVYWYRQLPEEGLKFMVYLQKENIIDESGMPKERFSAEFPKEGPSILRIQQVVRGDSAAYFCASSPPTGAEEKLFFGSGTQLSVL.

As concerns this clonotype: The CDR3 ends on some other residue instead of the conserved phenylalanine or tryptophan, so this is likely a read error. The DNA is omitted, as the CDR3 cannot be located on it reliably, and the CDR3 follows TCRdb's listing. The CDR3 loop is CASSWTVT. The chain combines TRBV7-9 with TRBJ2-7; no check of the table's D call, TRBD1, against the DNA was made. The germline V gene has CDR1 SEHNR and CDR2 FQNEAQ (reference sequence). The CDR3 length equals 8 residues, ends included.

Ten or more counts support this clonotype. V and J are TRBV6-2 or TRBV6-3 and TRBJ1-2; D unresolved. V was clipped by 6 bases and J by 2 bases, with 16 bases between them. The CDR3 totals 15 residues. Looked up from germline, CDR1 is MNHEY and CDR2 is SVGEGT. The CDR3 here is CASRTRRITNYGYTF. Written as DNA, the CDR3 is TGTGCCAGCAGGACCCGACGGATAACCAACTATGGCTACACCTTC.

In this sample, this clonotype turned up many times. This sequence joins TRBV6-5 and TRBJ2-2, with 8 bases matching TRBD1. The J segment lost 3 bases and the V segment lost 5 bases, leaving 8 bases of the junction unmatched. Germline V gene sequence: CDR1 MNHEY, CDR2 SVGAGI. CDR3 length: 16 residues. In DNA, the CDR3 is TGTGCCAGCAGTGGGGGCCCCAGGGGGCACACCGGGGAGCTGTTTTTT. It is translated as CASSGGPRGHTGELFF.

The chain is built from TRBV7-8 and TRBJ1-1; D not resolved. Germline V gives CDR1 SGHVS, CDR2 FQNEAQ. CDR3 size: 15 residues. The germline V and J ends were trimmed by 1 base and 2 bases, with 11 bases remaining between them. The CDR3 bases are TGTGCCAGCAGCTTAGAACCGGGAATTAACACTGAAGCTTTCTTT. Translation: CASSLEPGINTEAFF.

Only one count was recorded for this clonotype. A junction boundary mismatches the germline segment, possibly from a read error. The rearrangement links TRBV7-8 to TRBJ2-1, with D perhaps TRBD1 or TRBD2 (5 bases each). Germline V gene data show CDR1 as SGHVS and CDR2 as FQNEAQ. CDR3 length: 18 amino acids. The CDR3: CASSRYGATQNSYHEQFF. CDR3 nucleotide sequence: TGTGCCAGCAGCCGTTACGGGGCAACCCAAAACTCCTACCATGAGCAGTTCTTC.

This clonotype has at least ten counts. The V and J genes are TRBV20-1 and TRBJ2-5; TRBD2 agrees at 7 bases. Germline CDR1 and CDR2: DFQATT and SNEGSKA (reference sequence). With V trimmed by 6 bases and J by 0 bases, 4 bases remained unmatched. The CDR3 is 13 residues long. CDR3 bases: TGCAGTGCGCCGGGGACTAACCAAGAGACCCAGTACTTC. Its translation is CSAPGTNQETQYF.

The sample holds a few counts of this clonotype. The CDR3, as DNA: TGTGCCTGGCAAGAGAGTTGGCAAGAGACCCAGTACTTC. This gives the protein CAWQESWQETQYF. The rearrangement uses TRBV30 and TRBJ2-5, with no clear D. Per the germline V gene, CDR1 is GTSNPN and CDR2 is SVGIG (reference sequence). This CDR3 comprises 13 residues. V gave up 5 bases and J gave up 2 bases, with 12 bases separating them.

The chain carries TRBV27 and TRBJ2-7; perhaps TRBD1 as D (5 bases). Deletions cut 6 bases from V and 2 bases from J, with 14 bases between. Germline CDR1 and CDR2: MNHEY and SMNVEV (reference sequence). This CDR3 has 14 amino acids. CDR3 region: CASSPGRATYEQYF. CDR3 nucleotides: TGTGCCAGCAGCCCAGGCAGGGCTACCTACGAGCAGTACTTC.

The chain recombines TRBV20-1 with TRBJ1-5, with 9 bases that match TRBD1. CDR3 length: 17 residues. Germline V gene sequence: CDR1 DFQATT, CDR2 SNEGSKA (reference sequence). With V trimmed by 6 bases and J by 4 bases, 16 bases remained unmatched. This CDR3 is CSARERRPGQGNQPQHF. The CDR3 DNA follows: TGCAGTGCGCGAGAACGGCGTCCGGGACAGGGTAATCAGCCCCAGCATTTT.

This clonotype was seen ten or more times. This chain uses TRBV5-1 with TRBJ2-5; possibly TRBD2 for D (6 bases). The CDR3 runs to 14 residues. Germline V gives CDR1 SGHRS, CDR2 YFSETQ. V was trimmed by 2 bases and J by 4 bases, leaving 12 bases between them. The CDR3 DNA follows: TGCGCCAGCAGCTTTGAAGGGCGGGGAGAGACCCAGTACTTC. Residues: CASSFEGRGETQYF.